This T cell receptor beta chain was documented in a study of graft-versus-host responses after intestinal transplantation. Study details: Recipients across the board were started on anti-thymocyte globulin induction, then kept on tacrolimus and steroids for around 3 years.

In regard to this clone: Its specificity is unknown.

V lost 4 bases to trimming and J lost 9 bases; unmatched junction nucleotides: 7. Germline V lookup: CDR1 MNHEY, CDR2 SVGAGI. There are 14 residues in the CDR3. The protocol was immunoSEQ multiplex PCR, while the TCRdb copy is restricted to in-frame clones and leaves out a portion. The data show around 90,000 clones, 90% to 95% seen once. Broader study findings: Allografts from individuals with graft-donor T cell macrochimerism displayed high graft-versus-host to host-versus-graft clonal ratios. Detection of GvH clones occurred in recipient marrow, and some had their first appearance in ileum or blood. GvH clone levels peaked in circulation, and this peak was associated with early post-transplant HvG declines.

The sequence came from a human donor who was the organ donor for an intestinal transplant. The source material was unstimulated CD8+ T cells sorted from spleen or lymph node cells, sampled before transplant. This chain links TRBV6-5 with TRBJ2-1; 9 bases match TRBD1. CDR3 DNA sequence: TGTGCCAGCAGTTCCGGGACAGGGTTTTTTGAGCAGTTCTTC. It codes for CASSSGTGFFEQFF.